A single sample gave rise to the 15 T cell receptor beta chains below, sequenced in a study of T cell repertoires in cytomegalovirus infection (dated by TCRdb to the late 2010s). Their antigens are not known. The treatment or condition label on this specimen signifies: in vitro stimulation with specific CMV peptide epitopes to enrich CMV-specific T cells. TCRdb shows the sequencer as Illumina HiSeq 1500. TCRdb redid the processing of the public reads, applying fastp at Q25 and MiXCR, and retained in-frame beta chains. Entries are consolidated by CDR3 protein sequence, retaining the most common genes and DNA. The sample table shows about 340,000 distinct CDR3 sequences, and 25% to 35% are seen once. The ten largest clones capture 20% of the sample. The sample in question was cultured PBMCs, obtained from culture after CMV antigen stimulation. These TCRs come from a human donor in good health (CMV status not recorded). Some clones in this sample may be carry-over from other donors' samples.

This chain links TRBV28 with TRBJ1-3; D uncertain. Between the trimmed V and J ends, which lost 5 bases and 0 bases, there was a span of 11 bases. CDR1 MDHEN and CDR2 SYDVKM come from the germline V gene. The CDR3 is 15 residues long. The CDR3 here is CASSARHLSGNTIYF. CDR3 bases: TGTGCCAGCAGTGCAAGGCACCTCTCTGGAAACACCATATATTTT.

This clonotype came up a few times. This chain connects TRBV19 to TRBJ1-5, with a possible D match to TRBD1 (6 bases). From germline, CDR1 is LNHDA and CDR2 SQIVND (reference sequence). V lost 7 bases and J lost 4, with 17 bases in between. The CDR3 spans 15 residues. The CDR3: CASKLRDRRNQPQHF. In DNA form, the CDR3 reads TGTGCCAGTAAGCTACGCGACAGGCGAAATCAGCCCCAGCATTTT. Filled out from reference TRBV19 and TRBJ1-5, the complete variable domain reads DGGITQSPKYLFRKEGQNVTLSCEQNLNHDAMYWYRQDPGQGLRLIYYSQIVNDFQKGDIAEGYSVSREKKESFPLTVTSAQKNPTAFYLCASKLRDRRNQPQHFGDGTRLSIL.

The chain links TRBV11-2 to TRBJ1-1; D perhaps matches TRBD1 (5 bases). Germline V gives CDR1 SGHAT, CDR2 FQNNGV. V shed 7 bases and J shed 8 bases, with 14 bases lying between them. The CDR3 is made up of 12 amino acids. CDR3 nucleotide sequence: TGTGCCAGCACGGGCGGGGGAACAGAAGCTTTCTTT. As protein: CASTGGGTEAFF.

This clonotype was detected a few times. The chain recombines TRBV6-1 with TRBJ2-3; D call uncertain. Germline values: CDR1 MNHNS, CDR2 SASEGT. The CDR3 sequence is 11 residues long. Trimming left V 9 bases short and J 1 base short, with 5 bases between. The CDR3 DNA reads TGTGCCAGTCAGCGCACAGATACGCAGTATTTT. Translated: CASQRTDTQYF.

Comment on this clonotype: Being one base from a much bigger clone, this may be a read error. The V gene is TRBV7-8, the J gene TRBJ2-5; TRBD2 agrees at 9 bases. Germline loops: CDR1 SGHVS, CDR2 FQNEAQ. This CDR3 contains 16 residues. In DNA form, the CDR3 reads TGTGCCAGCACGGTTAGCGGGAGCCCGTACCAAGAGAACCAGTACTTC. As protein: CASTVSGSPYQENQYF.

The V gene is TRBV28, the J gene TRBJ1-6; 9 nucleotides line up with TRBD1. The CDR3 has 15 amino acids. V lost 3 bases, J lost 7 bases, and 4 bases stayed unmatched. Germline CDR1 is MDHEN and CDR2 is SYDVKM. CDR3 sequence reads: CASSFTGGNNSPLHF. In DNA, the CDR3 is TGTGCCAGCAGTTTTACAGGGGGCAACAATTCACCCCTCCACTTT.

This clonotype was seen at least ten times. V and J are TRBV7-6 and TRBJ1-4; 10 positions match TRBD1. The germline CDR1 and CDR2 sequences are SGHVS and FNYEAQ. This CDR3 contains 15 residues. J was trimmed by 7 bases and V by 3 bases; bases with no gene match: 5. CDR3 amino acids: CASSLGQGRGEKLFF. DNA for the CDR3: TGTGCCAGCAGCTTGGGACAGGGGCGGGGTGAAAAACTGTTTTTT.

V is TRBV18 and J is TRBJ1-1; 7 bases are a match to TRBD1. Germline loops: CDR1 KGHSH, CDR2 LQKENI. The CDR3 consists of 17 residues. Losses at the gene ends were 2 bases for V and 3 bases for J; bases not matched to a gene: 12. CDR3 sequence (DNA): TGTGCCAGCTCACCAAGGGTACGGGACAGATCCGACACTGAAGCTTTCTTT. Amino acids: CASSPRVRDRSDTEAFF. The entire variable domain, with the rest obtained from reference TRBV18 and TRBJ1-1, is as follows: NAGVMQNPRHLVRRRGQEARLRCSPMKGHSHVYWYRQLPEEGLKFMVYLQKENIIDESGMPKERFSAEFPKEGPSILRIQQVVRGDSAAYFCASSPRVRDRSDTEAFFGQGTRLTVV.

This clonotype has at least ten counts. The V and J genes are TRBV7-6 and TRBJ1-6, with TRBD1 matching 11 bases. This CDR3 contains 18 residues. V lost 3 bases and J lost 1; bases outside the gene matches: 5. Germline CDR1 and CDR2: SGHVS and FNYEAQ. CDR3: CASSLEGQGESYNSPLHF. The CDR3 DNA is TGTGCCAGCAGCTTGGAGGGACAGGGGGAGTCCTATAATTCACCCCTCCACTTT.

The V call is TRBV27, the J call TRBJ1-2; D is possibly TRBD1 (5 bases). Trimming removed 5 bases from V and 4 bases from J, with 11 bases in between. Germline loops: CDR1 MNHEY, CDR2 SMNVEV (reference sequence). The CDR3 contains 13 residues. CDR3 DNA sequence: TGTGCCAGCAGTATGGGACGGTCCTATGGCTACACCTTC. It codes for CASSMGRSYGYTF.

The chain has TRBV6-4 and TRBJ2-3; TRBD2 aligns across 9 bases. V gave up 6 bases and J gave up 4 bases; unmatched junction bases: 8. Germline loops: CDR1 MRHNA, CDR2 SNTAGT. The CDR3 has 15 amino acids. The DNA for the CDR3 is TGTGCCAGCAGGCCCCTAGGACTAGCGTCAGATACGCAGTATTTT. It encodes CASRPLGLASDTQYF.

The sample holds a few counts of this clonotype. The V call is TRBV7-2, the J call TRBJ1-2, with 7 bases fitting TRBD1. CDR3 size: 14 residues. Germline CDR1 SGHTA, CDR2 FQGNSA. Unmatched junction bases numbered 8, after V lost 5 bases and J lost 5 bases. CDR3 DNA sequence: TGTGCCAGCAGCACGAGACAGGGAGTATATGGCTACACCTTC. Translated, it gives CASSTRQGVYGYTF. Complete variable domain (other parts from reference TRBV7-2 and TRBJ1-2): GAGVSQSPSNKVTEKGKDVELRCDPISGHTALYWYRQSLGQGLEFLIYFQGNSAPDKSGLPSDRFSAERTGGSVSTLTIQRTQQEDSAVYLCASSTRQGVYGYTFGSGTRLTVV.

The chain joins TRBV27 to TRBJ2-1, with D possibly being TRBD2 (6 bases). Germline assignment: CDR1 MNHEY and CDR2 SMNVEV (reference sequence). This CDR3 comprises 15 residues. Trimming took off 3 bases at V and 3 bases at J, with 12 bases between the two ends. The DNA of the CDR3 is TGTGCCAGCAGTTTCGGGGGACGCTACTACAATGAGCAGTTCTTC. Amino acids: CASSFGGRYYNEQFF.

This clonotype came up many times. This chain connects TRBV7-2 to TRBJ2-1; the match to TRBD2 covers 9 bases. The germline gives CDR1 SGHTA, CDR2 FQGNSA. The junction had 3 bases not matched to a gene; V was cut back by 1 base and J by 8 bases. The length of the CDR3 is 14 residues. The CDR3 is CASSLGLAGYEQFF. The DNA of the CDR3 is TGTGCCAGCAGCTTAGGTCTAGCGGGGTATGAGCAGTTCTTC. The full variable domain, with the rest looked up from reference TRBV7-2 and TRBJ2-1, is GAGVSQSPSNKVTEKGKDVELRCDPISGHTALYWYRQSLGQGLEFLIYFQGNSAPDKSGLPSDRFSAERTGGSVSTLTIQRTQQEDSAVYLCASSLGLAGYEQFFGPGTRLTVL.

CDR3 loop: CASSLSSGRVSYNEQFF. The DNA of the CDR3 is TGCGCCAGCAGCTTATCTAGCGGGAGGGTTTCCTACAATGAGCAGTTCTTC. The chain is built from TRBV5-1 and TRBJ2-1, with 12 bases that match TRBD2. The CDR3 contains 17 residues. With 2 bases clipped from V and 1 base from J, the junction kept 4 bases outside the gene matches. Germline CDR1 and CDR2: SGHRS and YFSETQ.